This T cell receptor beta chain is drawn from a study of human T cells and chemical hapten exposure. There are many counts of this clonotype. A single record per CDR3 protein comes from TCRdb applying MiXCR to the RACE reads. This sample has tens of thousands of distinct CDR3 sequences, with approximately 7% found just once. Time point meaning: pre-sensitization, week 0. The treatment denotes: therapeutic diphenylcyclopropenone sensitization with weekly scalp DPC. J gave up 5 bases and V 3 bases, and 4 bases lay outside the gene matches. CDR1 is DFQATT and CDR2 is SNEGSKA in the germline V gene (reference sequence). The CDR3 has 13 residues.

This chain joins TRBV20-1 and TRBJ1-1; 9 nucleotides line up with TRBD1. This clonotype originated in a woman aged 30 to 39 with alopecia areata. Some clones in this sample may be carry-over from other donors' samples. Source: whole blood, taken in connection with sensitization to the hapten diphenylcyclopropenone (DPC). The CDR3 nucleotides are TGCAGTGCTAGGACAGGGGGAGGAACTGAAGCTTTCTTT. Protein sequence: CSARTGGGTEAFF.